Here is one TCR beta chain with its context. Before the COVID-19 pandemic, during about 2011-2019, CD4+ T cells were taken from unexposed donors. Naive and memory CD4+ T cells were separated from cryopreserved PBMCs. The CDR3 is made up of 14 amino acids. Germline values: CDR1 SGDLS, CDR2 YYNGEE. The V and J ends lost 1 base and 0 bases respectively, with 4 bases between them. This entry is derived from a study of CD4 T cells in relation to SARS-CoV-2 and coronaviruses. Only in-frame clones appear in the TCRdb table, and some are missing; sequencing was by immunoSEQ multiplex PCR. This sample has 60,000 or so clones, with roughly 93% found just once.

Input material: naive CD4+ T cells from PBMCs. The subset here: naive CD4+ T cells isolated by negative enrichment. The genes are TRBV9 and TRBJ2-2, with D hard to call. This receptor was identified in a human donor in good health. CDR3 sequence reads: CASSVLSNTGELFF. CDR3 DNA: TGTGCCAGCAGCGTATTGTCGAACACCGGGGAGCTGTTTTTT.